This T cell receptor (beta chain) appears in the sequencing data of a study of blood T cell repertoires in COVID-19. This clone has only one observation. CDR1 is SGHTA and CDR2 is FQGTGA in the germline V gene. V lost 5 bases to trimming and J lost 9 bases, with 14 bases between them. The CDR3 has 13 residues. Enrolled during active infection, Seattle patients were then followed longitudinally. Original data processing: Reference gene primer amplification yielded estimated nucleated cell counts. Measured with immunoSEQ multiplex PCR; TCRdb has only the in-frame clones, and not every one. V and J calls and clone size are copied from that table; D and trimming were computed from the DNA. The table has roughly 260,000 clones, about nine tenths seen once.

The chain has TRBV7-3 and TRBJ2-4; TRBD1 is a possible D gene (6 bases). The specimen sequenced was peripheral blood. This TCR was sampled from a woman aged 25-40 years with COVID-19, enrolled during active disease. The CDR3 coding sequence is TGTGCCAGCAGCCCAAGGGGGAGTGGCATTCAGTACTTC. Translating it yields CASSPRGSGIQYF.